This TCR beta chain stems from a study of patients and donors after allogeneic stem cell transplantation (dated by TCRdb to about 2020). Relative to germline, V is missing 3 bases and J is missing 10 bases, with 6 bases of the junction outside any gene match. Counted from cysteine to phenylalanine, this CDR3 has 14 amino acids. The retained sequence is limited to the CDR3, 42 bases, with the frame set at the first base. CDR1 and CDR2, looked up from the germline V gene, are SGDLS and YYNGEE. Comments on this clonotype: Its antigen is currently not known. No much larger clone exists at a distance of one base, and base qualities are not known.

Library prep was done by RT-PCR. TCRdb lists the instrument as NextSeq 550. TCRdb reprocessing: public reads trimmed at Q25 with fastp, clones called with MiXCR, in-frame beta chains kept. Entries that share a CDR3 protein sequence are merged under the most common genes and DNA. A total of 85,000 to 90,000 distinct CDR3 sequences appear in this sample, around 48% of them only once. The ten largest make up approximately 60% of the sample. The receptor was derived from a human donor who was either an allogeneic HSCT recipient or a stem cell or donor lymphocyte infusion donor (not recorded which). It is not recorded whose cells these are; they may come from a transplant donor. Sequenced sample: blood, either unsorted or a sorted T cell fraction (not recorded which). The chain couples TRBV9 to TRBJ1-6, with 8 junctional bases fitting TRBD1. The CDR3 corresponds to CASSETGARSPLHF. The DNA sequence is as follows: TGTGCCAGCAGCGAGACAGGGGCGAGATCACCCCTCCACTTT.